This entry features one T cell receptor (beta chain) sequence. Its antigen is as yet unknown. TCRdb reprocessed the reads with MiXCR, giving one entry per CDR3 protein. The sample shows some 940,000 distinct CDR3 sequences, less than 40% of them seen only once. The data are from a study of T cell repertoires in cytomegalovirus infection. Study observations and caveats: The study identified carriers of CMV plus the relevant HLA from cumulative public TCR beta family frequency.

This CDR3 has 16 amino acids. V lost 4 bases and J 3 bases, leaving 17 bases between the germline ends. Germline V gene sequence: CDR1 MNHEY, CDR2 SMNVEV (reference sequence). This chain uses TRBV27 with TRBJ2-3, with unresolved D. The sequence came from a human donor in good health (CMV status not recorded). Some clones in this sample may be carry-over from other donors' samples. The sequences come from cultured CD8+ T cells from PBMCs, collected from culture after CMV antigen stimulation. The CDR3 sequence: CASSSENKDATDTQYF. CDR3 bases: TGTGCCAGCAGTTCGGAAAACAAAGACGCAACAGATACGCAGTATTTT.